A few counts support the clone carrying this T cell receptor beta chain. Its target is not known. For TCR beta, libraries came from quantitative 5'-RACE with molecular barcodes. TCRdb re-called the 5' RACE reads with MiXCR, one entry per CDR3 protein. This table has roughly 700,000 distinct CDR3 sequences, about 20% appearing once. This sample stems from a study of CD8 T cells in ankylosing spondylitis. Study conclusions and caveats: Disease-linked clones were CD8+ and relatively rare in peripheral blood. Reports say disease-linked clones showed up significantly more in matched ankylosing spondylitis synovial fluid. A TCR beta motif made of fewer than ten highly homologous variants seemed typical of ankylosing spondylitis blood.

The germline CDR1 and CDR2 sequences are LNHDA and SQIVND (reference sequence). Deletions cut 6 bases from V and 2 bases from J, with 14 bases between. The CDR3 runs 15 residues. The clonotype comes from a male donor with ankylosing spondylitis. The sequenced sample consisted of blood, either unsorted or a sorted T cell fraction (not recorded which). V and J are TRBV19 and TRBJ1-5; D gene ambiguous. The CDR3: CASSPRSLGNQPQHF. CDR3 DNA sequence: TGTGCCAGTAGCCCCCGGTCTCTGGGCAATCAGCCCCAGCATTTT.